This TCR beta chain was found in a study of blood T cell repertoires in COVID-19. Across the whole study: The cDNA or gDNA used as material had been derived from T cells, B-cell-depleted T cells, or PBMCs.

Under the authors' procedure: Reference gene primer amplification gave nucleated cell count estimates. Generated by immunoSEQ multiplex PCR, the TCRdb table keeps only in-frame clones and is missing some. V and J calls and clone size are given by that table; D and trimming were obtained from the DNA. The sample lists some 270,000 clones, around 85% seen once, with 9.1% in the top ten. Participant ages covered about 18 to 89 years across around 25 US areas. The trim removed 6 bases at V and 6 bases at J, leaving 18 bases unmatched. Germline CDR1 reads SGHTA; CDR2 reads FQGNSA. This CDR3 region has 19 residues.

The sequenced material came from PBMCs or T cells enriched from blood (not recorded which). The receptor was derived from a woman between 50 and 59 years old with acute COVID-19. The chain combines TRBV7-2 with TRBJ1-4; 11 positions match TRBD1. CDR3 nucleotides: TGTGCCAGCAGACCCGGACAGGGGGCAAGTTTTGGGTATCATGAAAAACTGTTTTTT. Amino acid sequence: CASRPGQGASFGYHEKLFF.